This T cell receptor (beta chain) was profiled in a study of PD-L1 blockade in urothelial cancer. Study context: A median blood sample held 141,255 T cells and approximately 84,000 unique TCRs. General study findings and limits: Patients who had durable benefit saw their tumor-associated blood clones expand more at 3 weeks.

A remark on this clone: Its antigen is currently unknown.

Clones were read by immunoSEQ multiplex PCR, and TCRdb kept only the in-frame ones, dropping some. Of about 130,000 clones in the sample, 86% are singletons; the top ten hold around 2.4%. The germline CDR1 and CDR2 sequences are SGDLS and YYNGEE. The V gene end was trimmed by 0 bases and the J gene end by 0 bases; junction bases not matched to a gene: 3. This CDR3 has 16 residues. Time point given: peripheral blood 6 weeks after treatment start. Sample numbers ranged from 1 to 8 per patient, encompassing pretreatment and on-treatment collections. The sample consisted of PBMCs, taken around atezolizumab (anti-PD-L1) treatment. V gene TRBV9 combines with J gene TRBJ2-3; 8 nucleotides align to TRBD2. This TCR came from a man between 45 and 60 years old with urothelial cancer. This chain's CDR3 is CASSVVLAGSTDTQYF. DNA for the CDR3: TGTGCCAGCAGCGTAGTTCTAGCGGGCAGCACAGATACGCAGTATTTT.